Below are 10 T cell receptor beta chains sequenced from a single sample in a study of identical twins. MiXCR, run by TCRdb on the 5' RACE reads, gives a single entry per CDR3 protein. This sample has roughly 500,000 distinct CDR3 sequences, with about 20% found just once. The data were also submitted as part of a second study, on T cells expressing NK-cell markers.

Specimen: CD4+ T cells sorted from blood. The receptors here all came from a woman aged 18-30 years in good health.

This clonotype was recorded many times. The genes are TRBV4-3 and TRBJ2-1; D gene ambiguous. Germline V gene lookup returns CDR1 LGHNA and CDR2 YSLEER. This CDR3 has 14 amino acids. Trimming stripped 0 bases from V and 7 bases from J, with 10 bases between. DNA for the CDR3: TGCGCCAGCAGCCAAGAGATTCGTCCGAATGAGCAGTTCTTC. It is translated as CASSQEIRPNEQFF.

This clonotype was observed a few times. The chain employs TRBV25-1 and TRBJ2-5, with 10 bases lining up with TRBD1. Trimming at V came to 4 bases and at J to 5 bases, leaving 4 bases not matched to a gene. Germline V gene data show CDR1 as MGHDK and CDR2 as SYGVNS. The CDR3 length is 14 residues. CDR3 sequence (DNA): TGTGCCAGCAGTGGACAGGGGGCATGGGAGACCCAGTACTTC. Amino acids: CASSGQGAWETQYF.

This clonotype was seen ten or more times. The chain joins TRBV20-1 to TRBJ2-3, with a possible D match to TRBD2 (6 bases). The CDR3 spans 15 residues. CDR1 is DFQATT and CDR2 is SNEGSKA in the germline V gene (reference sequence). With 1 base removed from V and 0 bases from J, the gap between germline ends came to 11 bases. The CDR3 region is CSARVQRASTDTQYF. The DNA for the CDR3 is TGCAGTGCTAGAGTTCAGCGGGCGAGCACAGATACGCAGTATTTT.

V gene TRBV12-3 or TRBV12-4 combines with J gene TRBJ2-2; TRBD2 aligns across 8 bases. V trimming: 7 bases; J trimming: 3 bases; junction bases outside the gene matches: 4. The CDR3 contains 14 residues. The CDR3 nucleotides read TGTGCCAGCATGGCGGGAGGACACACCGGGGAGCTGTTTTTT. It translates to CASMAGGHTGELFF.

This clonotype was counted between two and nine times. V is TRBV3-1 and J is TRBJ1-6, with D maybe TRBD1 (5 bases). CDR3 size: 14 residues. With 6 bases removed from V and 5 bases from J, the gap between germline ends came to 11 bases. Germline V lookup: CDR1 LGHDT, CDR2 YNNKEL (reference sequence). The CDR3 nucleotides are TGTGCCAGCAGTCGACAGTCAGATAATTCACCCCTCCACTTT. Amino acid sequence: CASSRQSDNSPLHF.

In its sample, this clonotype was seen many times. This chain joins TRBV12-3 or TRBV12-4 and TRBJ2-1, with D possibly TRBD1 on 6 matching bases. The CDR3 spans 11 residues. V was trimmed by 6 bases and J by 15 bases, leaving 15 bases between them. DNA of the CDR3: TGTGCCAGCAGCCTGGACAGCCGCCTGTTCTTC. Protein: CASSLDSRLFF.

The rearrangement joins TRBV10-3 to TRBJ2-7, with 11 bases aligning to TRBD2. This CDR3 is built from 15 residues. The trim removed 6 bases at V and 6 bases at J, leaving 10 bases unmatched. From germline, CDR1 is ENHRY and CDR2 SYGVKD. This CDR3 reads CAIRGIAGGPSEQYF. The DNA for the CDR3 is TGTGCCATCAGGGGGATAGCGGGAGGGCCGTCCGAGCAGTACTTC.

There are many counts of this clonotype. V and J are TRBV5-1 and TRBJ1-5; TRBD1 matches at 7 bases. Germline CDR1 is SGHRS and CDR2 is YFSETQ. The CDR3 totals 15 residues. J lost 7 bases, V lost 3 bases, and 10 bases had no gene match. Written as DNA, the CDR3 is TGCGCCAGCAGCTGGGCAGGGGGGTCGGAACAGCCCCAGCATTTT. Its translation: CASSWAGGSEQPQHF.

This sequence joins TRBV5-6 and TRBJ2-1; D not certain. Per the germline V gene, CDR1 is SGHDT and CDR2 is YYEEEE. The V gene lost 0 bases and the J gene lost 13 bases, with 8 bases spanning the gap. The CDR3 is 11 residues long. The DNA of the CDR3 is TGTGCCAGCAGCTTGGTTGATACCCAGTTCTTC. This codes for CASSLVDTQFF.

This chain joins TRBV20-1 and TRBJ2-3, with 9 bases aligning to TRBD2. Germline V gene lookup returns CDR1 DFQATT and CDR2 SNEGSKA (reference sequence). The CDR3 length is 15 residues. J gave up 0 bases and V 1 base, and 2 bases lay outside the gene matches. The CDR3 region has the DNA TGCAGTGCTAGAGTTACTAGCGGGAGCACAGATACGCAGTATTTT. Protein: CSARVTSGSTDTQYF.